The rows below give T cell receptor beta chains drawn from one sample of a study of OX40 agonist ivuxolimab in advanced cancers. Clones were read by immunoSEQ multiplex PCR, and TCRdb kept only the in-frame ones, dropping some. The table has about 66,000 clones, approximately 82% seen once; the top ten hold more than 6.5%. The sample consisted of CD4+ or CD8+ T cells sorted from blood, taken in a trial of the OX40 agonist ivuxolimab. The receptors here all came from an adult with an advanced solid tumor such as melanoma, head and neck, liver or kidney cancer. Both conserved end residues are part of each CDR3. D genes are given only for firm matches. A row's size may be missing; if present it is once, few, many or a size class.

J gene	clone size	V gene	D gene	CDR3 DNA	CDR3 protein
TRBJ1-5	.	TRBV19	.	TGTGCCAGTAGGACTTATAGCAATCAGCCCCAGCATTTT	CASRTYSNQPQHF
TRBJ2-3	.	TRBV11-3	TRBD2	TGTGCCAGCAGCTTGGGACTAGCGGGGGGCACAGATACGCAGTATTTT	CASSLGLAGGTDTQYF
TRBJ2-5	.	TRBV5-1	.	TGCGCCAGCAGCTTGCTCAGCGCCGGAGAGACCCAGTACTTC	CASSLLSAGETQYF
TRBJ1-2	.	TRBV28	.	TGTGCCAGCAGTTTCTCGGAAGGGGATGGCTACACCTTC	CASSFSEGDGYTF
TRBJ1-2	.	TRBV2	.	TGTGCCAGCAGTGAACAGGGCGGTGGCTACACCTTC	CASSEQGGGYTF
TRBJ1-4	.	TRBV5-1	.	TGCGCCAGCAGCTTGGGCGGGGCGCAGGAAAAACTGTTTTTT	CASSLGGAQEKLFF
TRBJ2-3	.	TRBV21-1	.	TGTGCCAGCAGCAAAGTGGAGATCACAGATACGCAGTATTTT	CASSKVEITDTQYF
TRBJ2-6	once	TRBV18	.	TGTGCCAGCTCACCCGGCGGGGCCAACGTCCTGACTTTC	CASSPGGANVLTF
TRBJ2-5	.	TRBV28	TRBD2	TGTGCCAGCAGGTGGCACAGCGGGGGGGGAGAAGAGACCCAGTACTTC	CASRWHSGGGEETQYF
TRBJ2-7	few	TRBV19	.	TGTGCCAGTGGAAAGGGCGAAGATCTGGGCGAGCAGTACTTC	CASGKGEDLGEQYF
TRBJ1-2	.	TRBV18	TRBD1	TGTGCCAGCTCACCTGGGGACAGGGGTCGAGGCTACACCTTC	CASSPGDRGRGYTF
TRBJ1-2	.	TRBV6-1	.	TGTGCCAGCGTCGGGGGCAGATATGGCTACACCTTC	CASVGGRYGYTF
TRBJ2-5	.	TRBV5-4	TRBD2	TGTGCCAGCAGCTCTAAAAGCAGCGGGGGCGGAAAGACCCAGTACTTC	CASSSKSSGGGKTQYF
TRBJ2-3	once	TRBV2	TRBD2	TGTGCCAGCAGTGAACTAGCGGGGGGCACAGATACGCAGTATTTT	CASSELAGGTDTQYF
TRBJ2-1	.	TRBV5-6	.	TGTGCCAGCAGCTTGGTCCGGTTGGGGGCTTACAATGAGCAGTTCTTC	CASSLVRLGAYNEQFF
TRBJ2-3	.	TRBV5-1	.	TGCGCCAGCAGCCTACCATCGAACCCAGATACGCAGTATTTT	CASSLPSNPDTQYF
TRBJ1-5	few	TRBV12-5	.	TGTGCTAGTGGTTTGGACGCGCCCCAGCATTTT	CASGLDAPQHF
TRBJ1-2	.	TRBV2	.	TGTGCCAGCAACCCCGAGAACTATGGCTACACCTTC	CASNPENYGYTF
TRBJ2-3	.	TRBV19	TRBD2	TGTGCCAGTAGGCCCCTGGGAGGGACGAGCACAGATACGCAGTATTTT	CASRPLGGTSTDTQYF
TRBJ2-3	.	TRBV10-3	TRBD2	TGTGCCATAGCCAGCGGGAGTCAATCAGATACGCAGTATTTT	CAIASGSQSDTQYF
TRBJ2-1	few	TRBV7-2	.	TGTGCCAGCAGCTTATCGGCTAGCGTTTACAATGAGCAGTTCTTC	CASSLSASVYNEQFF
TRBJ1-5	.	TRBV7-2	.	TGTGCCAGCAGCTTAGTAGGGAATCCCGATCAGCCCCAGCATTTT	CASSLVGNPDQPQHF
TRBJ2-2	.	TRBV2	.	TGTGCCAGCAGTGAATCCAGCCGTCCCGGGGAGCTGTTTTTT	CASSESSRPGELFF
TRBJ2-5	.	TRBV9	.	TGTGCCAGCAGCGTATCGGGGACCCTAGCGTACCAAGAGACCCAGTACTTC	CASSVSGTLAYQETQYF
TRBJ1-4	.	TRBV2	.	TGTGCCAGCAGCCTGGGGGGGGCCGATGAAAAACTGTTTTTT	CASSLGGADEKLFF
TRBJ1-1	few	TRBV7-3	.	TGTGCCAGCAGCTTAAGGGGCCCTGGGACTGAAGCTTTCTTT	CASSLRGPGTEAFF
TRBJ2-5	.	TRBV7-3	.	TGTGCCAGCAGCTTCCAGCCAGGGGAGCAAGAGACCCAGTACTTC	CASSFQPGEQETQYF
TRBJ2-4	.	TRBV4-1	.	TGCGCCAGCAGCCCCCATGGACTAGCCAAAAACATTCAGTACTTC	CASSPHGLAKNIQYF
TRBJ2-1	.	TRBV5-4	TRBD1	TGTGCCAGCAGCGACCTGGGACAGCACAATGAGCAGTTCTTC	CASSDLGQHNEQFF
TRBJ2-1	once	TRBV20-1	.	TGCAGTGCTTTCGGTACGTCTGAGCAGTTCTTC	CSAFGTSEQFF
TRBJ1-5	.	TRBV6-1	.	TGTGCCAGCAGTGATGTTTTGGGCGGGAATCAGCCCCAGCATTTT	CASSDVLGGNQPQHF
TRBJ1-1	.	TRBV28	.	TGTGCCAGCACTCAAGGCTTTGGGACTGAAGCTTTCTTT	CASTQGFGTEAFF
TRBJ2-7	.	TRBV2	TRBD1	TGTGCCAGCATGAGGGACAGCCTCTCCTACGAGCAGTACTTC	CASMRDSLSYEQYF
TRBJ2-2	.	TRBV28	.	TGTGCCACCGCATTAGGGGGGGGCGCCGACACCGGGGAGCTGTTTTTT	CATALGGGADTGELFF
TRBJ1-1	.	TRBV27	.	TGTGCCAGCAGTTTATCTTCGGGAAGGGTCAGAGCTTTCTTT	CASSLSSGRVRAFF
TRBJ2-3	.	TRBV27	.	TGTGCCAGCGGAGCTTCCACAGATACGCAGTATTTT	CASGASTDTQYF
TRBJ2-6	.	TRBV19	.	TGTGCCAGTAGGACAGGTGGGGCCAACGTCCTGACTTTC	CASRTGGANVLTF
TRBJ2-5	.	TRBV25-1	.	TGTGCCAGCAGTGACGCAACGGGGTATTTGGGGGAGACCCAGTACTTC	CASSDATGYLGETQYF
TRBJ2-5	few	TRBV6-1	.	TGTGCCAGCTCGCCCCAACCCCAAGAGACCCAGTACTTC	CASSPQPQETQYF
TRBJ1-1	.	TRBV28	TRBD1	TGTGCCAGCAGCCACCAGGACAGGGACACTGAAGCTTTCTTT	CASSHQDRDTEAFF
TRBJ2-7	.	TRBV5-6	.	TGTGCCTGTGGAAGAAGGGGATCCTACGAGCAGTACTTC	CACGRRGSYEQYF